This TCR beta chain came from a study of blood T cell repertoires in COVID-19. Across the study: Acute and convalescent COVID-19 samples came from the United States, Italy and Spain.

This CDR3 spans 13 amino acids. The germline gives CDR1 SNHLY, CDR2 FYNNEI. J was trimmed by 8 bases and V by 6 bases; bases with no gene match: 7. Seattle enrolled patients during active infection and tracked them longitudinally. Per the study methods: Amplifying reference gene primers gave estimates of nucleated cell counts. Profiling relied on immunoSEQ multiplex PCR, and the TCRdb table lists in-frame clones only, not all of them. V and J calls and clone size follow that table, whereas D and trimming were derived from the DNA. The sample has under 300,000 clones, 85% to 90% seen once. The material sequenced was peripheral blood. V usage is TRBV2 and J usage is TRBJ1-2, with 9 bases aligning to TRBD1. The source of this sequence is a woman aged 60 to 75 with COVID-19, enrolled during active disease. CDR3 bases: TGTGCCAGCAGGCTACAGGGGGCGAGCGGCTACACCTTC. It specifies CASRLQGASGYTF.